This T cell receptor beta chain was recorded in a study of regulatory T cells in long-lasting Graves disease. This clonotype was counted ten times or more. The J segment lost 0 bases and the V segment lost 0 bases, leaving 2 bases of the junction unmatched. The CDR3 totals 15 residues. CDR1 and CDR2 from the germline V gene are DFQATT and SNEGSKA (reference sequence). Time point denoted: newly diagnosed GD, antithyroid drugs for less than 3 months. There was RNA extracted from PBMCs, and the TCR library was made from it. The authors built TCR beta libraries using iRepertoire HTBI primers and Arm-PCR of CDR3 regions. In TCRdb, the multiplex PCR reads were re-called with MiXCR into one record per CDR3 protein. The data hold approximately 400,000 distinct CDR3 sequences, with about a sixth observed a single time.

The sequencing used peripheral blood mononuclear cells (PBMCs), collected at new diagnosis, from a patient treated with antithyroid drugs. V usage is TRBV20-1 and J usage is TRBJ1-5; 7 bases align to TRBD1. The clonotype originates from a female donor with Graves disease. CDR3: CSARETGDSNQPQHF. The CDR3 nucleotides read TGCAGTGCTAGAGAAACAGGGGATAGCAATCAGCCCCAGCATTTT.